The rows below give T cell receptor beta chains drawn from one sample of a study of HIV-infected patients and healthy controls. From the 5' RACE reads, TCRdb called clonotypes with MiXCR, one entry per CDR3 protein. The repertoire holds around 18,000 distinct CDR3 sequences, with 15% to 20% as singletons. Specimen: CD8+ T cells from blood. Every receptor here comes from a human donor in good health. Each CDR3 is given with its conserved first and last residue. A D gene is named only where the DNA matches it firmly. The listing skips clone size in some rows; elsewhere it reads once, few, many or a size class.

TRBJ2-2 | TRBV15 | TRBD1 | medium-sized | CATSRDPGGSGELFF | TGTGCCACCAGCAGAGACCCAGGGGGCAGCGGGGAGCTGTTTTTT
TRBJ1-6 | TRBV20-1 | NA | NA | CSARDGSGPMPNVSPLHF | TGCAGTGCTAGAGATGGGTCGGGCCCAATGCCCAATGTTTCACCCCTCCACTTT
TRBJ2-5 | TRBV3-1 | NA | medium-sized | CASSQDHRVGETQYF | TGTGCCAGCAGCCAAGATCACAGGGTTGGGGAGACCCAGTACTTC
TRBJ1-1 | TRBV11-2 | NA | few | CASSLVPDTEAFF | TGTGCCAGCAGCTTAGTGCCGGACACTGAAGCTTTCTTT
TRBJ2-7 | TRBV4-3 | TRBD1 | many | CASSLGSGTETYEQYF | TGCGCCAGCAGCTTAGGATCCGGGACAGAAACCTACGAGCAGTACTTC
TRBJ2-1 | TRBV4-2 | TRBD2 | NA | CASSTSLAGVARNEQFF | TGTGCCAGCAGCACGTCTCTAGCGGGAGTAGCCCGCAATGAGCAGTTCTTC
TRBJ1-4 | TRBV28 | NA | medium-sized | CASSLYGGEKLFF | TGTGCCAGCAGTTTATATGGAGGGGAAAAACTGTTTTTT
TRBJ1-4 | TRBV19 | NA | many | CASNRKLFF | TGTGCCAGTAATAGAAAACTGTTTTTT
TRBJ1-4 | TRBV7-6 | TRBD1 | few | CASSLEPTGGANEKLFF | TGTGCCAGCAGCTTAGAGCCTACAGGGGGGGCTAATGAAAAACTGTTTTTT
TRBJ2-7 | TRBV13 | NA | many | CASSLGPTSSYEQYF | TGTGCCAGCAGCTTAGGCCCGACTAGCTCCTACGAGCAGTACTTC
TRBJ2-7 | TRBV6-2/TRBV6-3 | TRBD2 | NA | CASSRSGSSLYEQYF | TGTGCCAGCAGTCGTAGCGGGAGCAGCCTCTACGAGCAGTACTTC
TRBJ2-1 | TRBV6-2/TRBV6-3 | NA | many | CASTKPNDNEQFF | TGTGCCAGCACCAAACCCAATGACAATGAGCAGTTCTTC
TRBJ2-1 | TRBV7-3 | TRBD2 | many | CASSSSGSLEQFF | TGTGCCAGCAGCTCCAGCGGGAGTTTAGAGCAGTTCTTC
TRBJ2-5 | TRBV28 | TRBD2 | NA | CASSLGLAGGPRETQYF | TGTGCCAGCAGTTTGGGGCTAGCGGGGGGGCCGCGGGAGACCCAGTACTTC
TRBJ1-5 | TRBV7-9 | NA | few | CASSAAGELGPQHF | TGTGCCAGCAGCGCCGCGGGGGAGTTGGGGCCCCAGCATTTT
TRBJ2-1 | TRBV19 | TRBD2 | many | CASSIGLAGYNEQFF | TGTGCCAGTAGTATTGGACTAGCGGGGTACAATGAGCAGTTCTTC
TRBJ2-2 | TRBV7-9 | TRBD1 | many | CASSFRDRNTGELFF | TGTGCCAGCAGCTTCCGGGACAGAAACACCGGGGAGCTGTTTTTT
TRBJ1-1 | TRBV14 | NA | few | CASSQGIEAFF | TGTGCCAGCAGCCAAGGTATTGAAGCTTTCTTT
TRBJ2-3 | TRBV29-1 | NA | many | CSVEVPSGPDTQYF | TGCAGCGTTGAGGTTCCGTCAGGCCCAGATACGCAGTATTTT
TRBJ1-1 | TRBV20-1 | TRBD1 | many | CSANRGSEAFF | TGCAGTGCGAACAGGGGAAGTGAAGCTTTCTTT
TRBJ1-4 | TRBV20-1 | NA | many | CSATRTEDEKLFF | TGCAGTGCTACCCGGACGGAAGATGAAAAACTGTTTTTT
TRBJ1-6 | TRBV12-3/TRBV12-4 | NA | few | CASRAGSNSPLHF | TGTGCCAGCAGGGCAGGGAGTAATTCACCCCTCCACTTT
TRBJ2-1 | TRBV12-3/TRBV12-4 | TRBD2 | large | CASSAAGTNDEQFF | TGTGCCAGCAGTGCCGCCGGGACTAACGATGAGCAGTTCTTC
TRBJ1-5 | TRBV30 | NA | NA | CAWDSGDHQPQHF | TGTGCCTGGGACTCAGGGGACCATCAGCCCCAGCATTTT
TRBJ2-1 | TRBV29-1 | NA | many | CSVGQGLEFF | TGCAGCGTTGGGCAGGGACTGGAGTTCTTC
TRBJ1-1 | TRBV12-3/TRBV12-4 | NA | few | CASSGDTEAFF | TGTGCCAGCAGTGGGGACACTGAAGCTTTCTTT
TRBJ2-1 | TRBV25-1 | TRBD2 | many | CASSETPGTSGRDSYNEQFF | TGTGCCAGCAGTGAAACCCCCGGGACTAGCGGGAGGGACTCCTACAATGAGCAGTTCTTC
TRBJ1-2 | TRBV19 | TRBD1 | NA | CASSTPGQGVYYGYTF | TGTGCCAGTAGTACCCCGGGACAGGGAGTGTACTATGGCTACACCTTC
TRBJ2-1 | TRBV29-1 | NA | NA | CSVPLDTYNEQFF | TGCAGCGTCCCACTAGACACCTACAATGAGCAGTTCTTC
TRBJ1-1 | TRBV7-2 | NA | many | CASSRITGAEAFF | TGTGCCAGCAGTAGAATTACAGGAGCTGAAGCTTTCTTT
TRBJ2-4 | TRBV5-6 | NA | medium-sized | CASSPATEGIQYF | TGTGCCAGCAGCCCCGCCACGGAGGGCATTCAGTACTTC
TRBJ2-1 | TRBV6-1 | NA | many | CASSELSGYEQFF | TGTGCCAGCAGTGAACTATCTGGATATGAGCAGTTCTTC
TRBJ1-5 | TRBV3-1 | NA | few | CASSQEAGQPQHF | TGTGCCAGCAGCCAAGAGGCGGGGCAGCCCCAGCATTTT
TRBJ2-7 | TRBV18 | TRBD1 | few | CASSPGQGASYEQYF | TGTGCCAGCTCCCCGGGACAGGGGGCCTCCTACGAGCAGTACTTC
TRBJ1-5 | TRBV2 | NA | many | CASSSREDVRDQPQHF | TGTGCCAGCAGTTCACGGGAGGACGTACGGGATCAGCCCCAGCATTTT
TRBJ2-1 | TRBV30 | NA | many | CAWSVAYEQFF | TGTGCCTGGAGTGTAGCTTATGAGCAGTTCTTC
TRBJ1-6 | TRBV4-1 | NA | many | CASSLGHRENSPLHF | TGCGCCAGCAGCCTAGGACACAGGGAAAATTCACCCCTCCACTTT
TRBJ2-7 | TRBV5-1 | TRBD1 | many | CASSYRDRGLEQYF | TGCGCCAGCAGCTACCGGGACAGGGGGCTCGAGCAGTACTTC
TRBJ2-4 | TRBV7-9 | NA | NA | CASSLSSGLAKNIQYF | TGTGCCAGCAGCTTATCTTCCGGGTTAGCCAAAAACATTCAGTACTTC
TRBJ1-1 | TRBV14 | NA | many | CASSQDPGASTEAFF | TGTGCCAGCAGCCAAGACCCAGGGGCGAGCACTGAAGCTTTCTTT
TRBJ2-1 | TRBV6-6 | NA | NA | CASSYLDSRDDNEQFF | TGTGCCAGCAGTTACTTAGATTCACGTGATGACAATGAGCAGTTCTTC
TRBJ2-7 | TRBV29-1 | NA | few | CSVVRTDFHEQYF | TGCAGCGTCGTGCGGACGGACTTCCACGAGCAGTACTTC
TRBJ2-2 | TRBV6-4 | TRBD1 | many | CASSDSGTGSAGELFF | TGTGCCAGCAGTGACTCCGGGACAGGTTCCGCCGGGGAGCTGTTTTTT
TRBJ2-3 | TRBV29-1 | NA | many | CSVEMMGELTDTQYF | TGCAGCGTTGAGATGATGGGGGAACTCACAGATACGCAGTATTTT